Shown below are 4 T cell receptor beta chains from a single sample sequenced in a study of CD8+CD57+ T cells in acquired aplastic anemia. Patients chosen for sequencing had CD8+CD57+ cells that had expanded, as shown by flow cytometry. Both TCR beta VDJ combination and CDR3 sequence profiling were carried out. Genomic DNA was the template for this profiling. MiXCR, run by TCRdb on the reads, gives a single entry per CDR3 protein. The data show about 200,000 distinct CDR3 sequences, roughly 50% seen once. Material: sorted CD4+, CD8+, or CD8+CD57+ T cells (not recorded which) from PBMCs. The source is a human donor with aplastic anemia.

J is TRBJ1-5 and V is TRBV19; D unclear. This CDR3 has 14 residues. CDR1 and CDR2 (germline): LNHDA, SQIVND (reference sequence). The V gene lost 1 base and the J gene lost 5 bases, with 9 bases spanning the gap. The CDR3 loop is CASSIVHTDQPQHF. The CDR3, as DNA: TGTGCCAGTAGTATAGTGCATACCGATCAGCCCCAGCATTTT.

The chain links TRBV7-2 to TRBJ2-5; unclear D gene. This CDR3 is 13 amino acids long. CDR1 and CDR2 (germline): SGHTA, FQGNSA. Trimming pared 1 base from V and 5 bases from J, leaving 8 bases between. The CDR3: CASSLERAETQYF. DNA of the CDR3: TGTGCCAGCAGCTTAGAACGAGCGGAGACCCAGTACTTC.

This clonotype was detected only a few times. The rearrangement uses TRBV15 and TRBJ2-7, with TRBD1 matching 10 bases. The CDR3 is made up of 18 amino acids. The trim removed 2 bases at V and 6 bases at J, leaving 16 bases unmatched. CDR1 and CDR2 (germline): LNHNV, YYDKDF (reference sequence). The CDR3 sequence: CATSRSRDLGQGGVEQYF. The CDR3, as DNA: TGTGCCACCAGCAGAAGTAGAGATTTAGGACAGGGGGGCGTCGAGCAGTACTTC.

The V gene is TRBV2, the J gene TRBJ1-2, with D maybe TRBD1 (5 bases). Germline CDR1 SNHLY, CDR2 FYNNEI. Trimming removed 5 bases at V and 5 bases at J, with 12 bases between. This CDR3 has 13 residues. This CDR3 is CASSFPGGYGYTF. CDR3 nucleotides: TGTGCCAGCAGTTTCCCTGGGGGTTATGGCTACACCTTC.